This T cell receptor (beta chain) was recovered during a study of beta chain features in type 1 diabetes. On the study more broadly: No age, gender or cell yield differences were seen between patients and healthy donors.

CDR1 MGHRA and CDR2 YSYEKL come from the germline V gene. Between the trimmed V and J ends, which lost 0 bases and 5 bases, there was a span of 16 bases. The length of the CDR3 is 16 residues. Study-level results: There was a moderate but significant shortening of TCRB CDR3s in all four CD4+ subsets of Type 1 diabetes patients. VDJ junctions from patients with type 1 diabetes contained fewer insertions and more deletions. An over-representation of cells with high TCR expression could result from cDNA sequencing.

By way of CD45RO/CCR7/CD25/CD127/CD95/CD27, the CD4+ regulatory, stem cell-like memory, central memory and naive cells were sorted. Turning to this clone: As yet, its antigen is unknown. This may come from a read error, since a much larger clone is one base off.

Reverse transcription of all isolated RNA meant that expressed TCRB transcripts were sequenced. The protocol was immunoSEQ multiplex PCR, while the TCRdb copy is restricted to in-frame clones and leaves out a portion. In the table there are approximately 150,000 clones, less than 15% of which are singletons. The sample consisted of central memory CD4+ T cells from blood. The V call is TRBV4-1, the J call TRBJ2-5; D tentatively fits TRBD1 or TRBD2 (7 bases each). The receptor was isolated from a man aged 18 to 30 with type 1 diabetes. CDR3 loop: CASSQEGQGGKETQYF. CDR3 coding DNA: TGCGCCAGCAGCCAAGAGGGGCAGGGGGGGAAGGAGACCCAGTACTTC.